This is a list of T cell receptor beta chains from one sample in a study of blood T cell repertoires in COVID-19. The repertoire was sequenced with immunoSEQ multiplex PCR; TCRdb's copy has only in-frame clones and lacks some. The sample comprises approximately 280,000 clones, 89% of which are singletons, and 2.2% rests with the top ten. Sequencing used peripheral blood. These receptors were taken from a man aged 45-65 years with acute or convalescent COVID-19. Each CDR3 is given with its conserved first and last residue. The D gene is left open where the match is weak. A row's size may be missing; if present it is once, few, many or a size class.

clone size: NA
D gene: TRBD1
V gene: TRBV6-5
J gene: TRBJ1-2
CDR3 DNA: TGTGCCAGCAGCCCCGGGACAGCTAACTATGGCTACACCTTC
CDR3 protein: CASSPGTANYGYTF

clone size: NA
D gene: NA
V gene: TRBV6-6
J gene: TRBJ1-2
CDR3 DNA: TGTGCCAGCAGCCTAGACAGCCCCCTGGGGACCTTC
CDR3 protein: CASSLDSPLGTF

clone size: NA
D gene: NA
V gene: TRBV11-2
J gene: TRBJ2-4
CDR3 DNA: TGTGCCAGCAGGGGTATGAGAGGGAAGAACATTCAGTACTTC
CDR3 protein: CASRGMRGKNIQYF

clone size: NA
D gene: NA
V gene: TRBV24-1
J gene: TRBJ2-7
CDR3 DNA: TGTGCCACCAGTGATTTGTCCGAAGGGGCGCCAAGAGACGAGCAGTACTTC
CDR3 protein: CATSDLSEGAPRDEQYF

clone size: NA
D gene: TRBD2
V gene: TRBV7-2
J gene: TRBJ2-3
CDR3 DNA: TGTGCCAGCAGCTTGTGGACTAGCGGGGACGGAACAGATACGCAGTATTTT
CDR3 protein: CASSLWTSGDGTDTQYF

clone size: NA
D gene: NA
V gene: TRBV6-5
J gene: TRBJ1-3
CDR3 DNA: TGTGCCAGCAGATCTAAGTTGGCCGGGGGAAACACCATATATTTT
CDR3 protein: CASRSKLAGGNTIYF

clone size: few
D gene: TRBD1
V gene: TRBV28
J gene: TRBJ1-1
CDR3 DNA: TGTGCCACCTCTACAGGGACAGCCAACAGGGCTTTCTTT
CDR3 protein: CATSTGTANRAFF

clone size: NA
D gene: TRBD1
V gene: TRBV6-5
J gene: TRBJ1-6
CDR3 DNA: TGTGCCAGCAGTTTGGGGGACAGTTCACCCCTCCACTTT
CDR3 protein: CASSLGDSSPLHF

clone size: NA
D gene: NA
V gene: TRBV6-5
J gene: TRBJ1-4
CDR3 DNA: TGTGCCAGCAGGGGTTGGCGGCCGTTTGAAAAACTGTTTTTT
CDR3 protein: CASRGWRPFEKLFF

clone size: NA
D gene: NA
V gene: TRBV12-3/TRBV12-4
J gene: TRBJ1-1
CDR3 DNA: TGTGCCAGCAGGCGGGTGGAGAGCACTGAAGCTTTCTTT
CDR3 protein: CASRRVESTEAFF

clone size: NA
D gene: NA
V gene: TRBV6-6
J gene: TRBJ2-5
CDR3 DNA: TGTGCCAGCAGTTTGATGGGGGGTTTCCAAGAGACCCAGTACTTC
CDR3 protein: CASSLMGGFQETQYF

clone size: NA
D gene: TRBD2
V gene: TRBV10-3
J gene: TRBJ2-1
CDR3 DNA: TGTGCCATCAGTGAGTCGGGACTAGAGAGGAATGAGCAGTTCTTC
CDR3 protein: CAISESGLERNEQFF

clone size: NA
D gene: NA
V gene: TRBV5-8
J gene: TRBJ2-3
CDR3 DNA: TGTGCCAGCAGCTTGGTGGGAAAGGGGGCAGATACGCAGTATTTT
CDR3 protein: CASSLVGKGADTQYF

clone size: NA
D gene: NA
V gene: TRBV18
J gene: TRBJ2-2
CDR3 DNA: TGTGCCAGCTCACCAGGGCAGGGATCCGGGGAGCTGTTTTTT
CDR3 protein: CASSPGQGSGELFF

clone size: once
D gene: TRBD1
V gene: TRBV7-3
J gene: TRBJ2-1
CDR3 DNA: TGTGCCAGCAGTCCTACAGGGGGCTATTCTTACAATGAGCAGTTCTTC
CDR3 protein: CASSPTGGYSYNEQFF

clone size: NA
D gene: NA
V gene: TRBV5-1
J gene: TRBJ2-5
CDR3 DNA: TGCGCCAGCAGCAGGGGACTGGGAGAAGAGACCCAGTACTTC
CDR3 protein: CASSRGLGEETQYF

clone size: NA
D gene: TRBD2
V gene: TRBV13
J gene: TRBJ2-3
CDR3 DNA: TGTGCCAGCGGGAGCGGGGGGGTAGGTACGCAGTATTTT
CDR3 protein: CASGSGGVGTQYF

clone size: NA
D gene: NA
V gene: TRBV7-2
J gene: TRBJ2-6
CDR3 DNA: TGTGCCAGCAGCTTAGCGCACGGGACAACGGGGGCCAACGTCCTGACTTTC
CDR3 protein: CASSLAHGTTGANVLTF

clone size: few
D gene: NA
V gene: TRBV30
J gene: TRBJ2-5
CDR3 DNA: TGTGCCTGGAGTCCATACAGGGTGGGTAGAGAGACCCAGTACTTC
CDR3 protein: CAWSPYRVGRETQYF

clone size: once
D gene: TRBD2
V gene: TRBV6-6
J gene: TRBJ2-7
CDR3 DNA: TGTGCCAGCAGTCCTTCAGCGGGGGAGTCCTACGAGCAGTACTTC
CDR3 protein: CASSPSAGESYEQYF

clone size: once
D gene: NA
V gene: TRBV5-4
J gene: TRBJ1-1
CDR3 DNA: TGTGCCAGCAGCTTGGCCGCCGGGATCGCTGAAGCTTTCTTT
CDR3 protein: CASSLAAGIAEAFF

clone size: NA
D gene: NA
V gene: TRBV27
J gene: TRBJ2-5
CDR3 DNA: TGTGCCAGCAGTCCAGGGGGGTTCCTCCAAGAGACCCAGTACTTC
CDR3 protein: CASSPGGFLQETQYF

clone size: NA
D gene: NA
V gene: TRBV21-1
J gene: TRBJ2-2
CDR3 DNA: TGTGCCAGCAGCAAAGGGTGCACACACGATCCGGGGAAGAACACCGGGGAGCTGTTTTTT
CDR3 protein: CASSKGCTHDPGKNTGELFF

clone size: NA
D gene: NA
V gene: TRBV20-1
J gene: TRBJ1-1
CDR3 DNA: TGCAGTGCTAGTCCCGGGACAACGAACACTGAAGCTTTCTTT
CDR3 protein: CSASPGTTNTEAFF

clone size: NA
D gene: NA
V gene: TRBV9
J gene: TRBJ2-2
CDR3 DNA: TGTGCCAGCAGCGTAGCTGCGGGGCAGAACACCGGGGAGCTGTTTTTT
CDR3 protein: CASSVAAGQNTGELFF

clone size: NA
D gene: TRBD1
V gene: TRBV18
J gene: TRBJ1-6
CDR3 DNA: TGTGCCAGCTCTCCCGGGACAGGGCGATCACCCCTCCACTTT
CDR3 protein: CASSPGTGRSPLHF

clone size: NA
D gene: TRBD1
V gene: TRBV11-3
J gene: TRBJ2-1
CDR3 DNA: TGTGCCAGCAGCTTAAAGTCTCTTACAGGGGGAAATGAGCAGTTCTTC
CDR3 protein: CASSLKSLTGGNEQFF

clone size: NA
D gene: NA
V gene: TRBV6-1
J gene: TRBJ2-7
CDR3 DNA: TGTGCCAGCAGTGACCAACAGGGAACCCACTACGAGCAGTACTTC
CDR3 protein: CASSDQQGTHYEQYF